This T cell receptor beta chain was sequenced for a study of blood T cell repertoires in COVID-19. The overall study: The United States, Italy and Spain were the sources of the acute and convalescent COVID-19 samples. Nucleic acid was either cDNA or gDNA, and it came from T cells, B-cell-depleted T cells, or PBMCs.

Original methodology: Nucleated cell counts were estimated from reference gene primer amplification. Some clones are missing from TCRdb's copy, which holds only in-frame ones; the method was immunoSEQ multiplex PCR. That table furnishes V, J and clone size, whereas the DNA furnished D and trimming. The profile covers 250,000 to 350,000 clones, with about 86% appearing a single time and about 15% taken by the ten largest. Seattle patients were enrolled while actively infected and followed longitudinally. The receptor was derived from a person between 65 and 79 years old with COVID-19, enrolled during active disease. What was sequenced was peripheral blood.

The CDR3 region has the DNA TGTGCCAGCAGTGACCGGACGGGGTACAATGAGCAGTTCTTC. Protein: CASSDRTGYNEQFF. The gene calls are TRBV2 and TRBJ2-1; the D gene is possibly TRBD2 (5 bases). Trimming left V 3 bases short and J 4 bases short, with 10 bases between. The CDR3 covers 14 residues. Germline-derived CDR1 and CDR2 are SNHLY and FYNNEI.